This TCR beta chain was documented in a study of control samples from healthy donors and cancer patients. The CDR3 loop spans 13 amino acids. V shed 10 bases and J 10 bases; nucleotides not matched to a gene: 11. Germline CDR1 ENHRY, CDR2 SYGVKD. Assay used: immunoSEQ multiplex PCR; TCRdb lists only in-frame clones, some missing. This sample yields 100,000 to 150,000 clones, of which roughly 90% are seen a single time; about 2.6% belongs to the top ten. V gene TRBV10-3 combines with J gene TRBJ2-1, with 9 bases matching TRBD2. The sample comprised blood. The receptor was derived from a man younger than 35 in good health. CDR3 loop: CATRLAADSEQFF. CDR3 bases: TGTGCCACCAGACTAGCGGCGGATTCGGAGCAGTTCTTC.